The T cell receptor beta chain described here comes from a study of OX40 agonist ivuxolimab in advanced cancers. This clone is a singleton in its sample. Germline CDR1 and CDR2: ENHRY and SYGVKD. V was pared by 2 bases and J by 9 bases, with 15 bases between. The CDR3 has 14 amino acids. The repertoire was sequenced with immunoSEQ multiplex PCR; TCRdb's copy has only in-frame clones and lacks some. The sample lists approximately 66,000 clones, 75% to 90% occurring once. Sequenced material: CD4+ or CD8+ T cells sorted from blood, taken in a trial of the OX40 agonist ivuxolimab. This receptor was obtained from an adult with an advanced solid tumor such as melanoma, head and neck, liver or kidney cancer. This chain connects TRBV10-3 to TRBJ2-3; tentatively, D is TRBD1 (5 bases). CDR3 DNA sequence: TGTGCCATCAGTGAGGGGGCGGCCCTAGAGACGCAGTATTTT. Protein: CAISEGAALETQYF.